The 18 T cell receptor beta chains listed next were all sequenced from one sample in a study of Ad26.COV2.S vaccination and SARS-CoV-2 variants. The method was immunoSEQ multiplex PCR; TCRdb's version includes in-frame clones alone and lacks a portion of them. The data contain a few hundred thousand clones, about nine tenths of them singletons. Described treatment: 15 to 20 received Ad26.COV2.S at low or high dose, single or two shots; about 5 received placebo; per-sample allocation not given. Samples came from day 63 after the first vaccine or placebo injection. The sequencing used peripheral blood, collected in a trial of Ad26.COV2.S vaccine versus placebo. All receptors come from a person between 18 and 59 years old who received the Ad26.COV2.S COVID-19 vaccine or a placebo.

The chain employs TRBV27 and TRBJ1-5, with unresolved D. This CDR3 spans 14 amino acids. The germline V gene has CDR1 MNHEY and CDR2 SMNVEV (reference sequence). V was clipped by 5 bases and J by 0 bases, with 8 bases between them. The CDR3 protein is CASSPIISNQPQHF. CDR3 DNA sequence: TGTGCCAGCAGTCCAATTATTAGCAATCAGCCCCAGCATTTT.

This clone has more than one count but fewer than ten. V and J are TRBV3-1 (or the pseudogene TRBV3-2) and TRBJ2-1, with D possibly TRBD1 on 5 matching bases. Germline V gives CDR1 LGHDT, CDR2 YNNKEL (reference sequence). Trimming pared 3 bases from V and 7 bases from J, leaving 13 bases between. The CDR3 totals 14 residues. CDR3 DNA: TGTGCCAGCAGCCATCGCAGGGTAGGTAATGAGCAGTTCTTC. Translating gives CASSHRRVGNEQFF.

This chain joins TRBV10-3 and TRBJ2-2, with 8 bases aligning to TRBD1. CDR3 length: 14 amino acids. Trimming removed 3 bases from V and 7 bases from J; junction bases left unmatched: 4. Germline loops: CDR1 ENHRY, CDR2 SYGVKD. CDR3 residues: CAISDRGQGGELFF. The DNA of the CDR3 is TGTGCCATCAGTGACAGGGGGCAGGGCGGGGAGCTGTTTTTT.

The chain couples TRBV3-1 (or the pseudogene TRBV3-2) to TRBJ1-1; maybe TRBD1 (6 bases). CDR3 size: 12 residues. Trimming took off 4 bases at V and 5 bases at J, with 8 bases between the two ends. Germline lookup yields CDR1 LGHDT and CDR2 YNNKEL (reference sequence). The CDR3 protein is CASSLQGTEAFF. As DNA, the CDR3 is TGTGCCAGCAGCCTACAGGGAACTGAAGCTTTCTTT.

This sequence joins TRBV11-2 and TRBJ2-7, with D possibly matching TRBD1 (6 bases). The CDR3 has 16 amino acids. Germline lookup yields CDR1 SGHAT and CDR2 FQNNGV. Trimming removed 5 bases from V and 6 bases from J, with 23 bases in between. Here the CDR3 DNA reads TGTGCCAGCAGCAAGACAGGAGATACTTACGAGGGCGAGCAGTACTTC. Translation gives CASSKTGDTYEGEQYF.

The chain is built from TRBV6-2 or TRBV6-3 and TRBJ1-2, with D possibly matching TRBD1 (6 bases). The CDR3 sequence is 16 residues long. Germline V gene lookup returns CDR1 MNHEY and CDR2 SVGEGT. Trimming pared 5 bases from V and 4 bases from J, leaving 20 bases between. The DNA for the CDR3 is TGTGCCAGCAGTCCACCCCGGGGGCGCGGGCCCTATGGCTACACCTTC. Translation gives CASSPPRGRGPYGYTF.

This sequence joins TRBV30 and TRBJ2-7; 7 nucleotides match TRBD1. Per germline, CDR1 GTSNPN and CDR2 SVGIG (reference sequence). V was clipped by 8 bases and J by 9 bases; unmatched bases: 13. The CDR3 has 12 residues. CDR3 sequence: CATGDRHLGQYF. The CDR3 DNA reads TGTGCCACTGGGGACAGACACCTGGGGCAGTACTTC. Full variable domain (missing parts from reference TRBV30 and TRBJ2-7): SQTIHQWPATLVQPVGSPLSLECTVEGTSNPNLYWYRQAAGRGLQLLFYSVGIGQISSEVPQNLSASRPQDRQFILSSKKLLLSDSGFYLCATGDRHLGQYFGPGTRLTVT.

This clone was recorded once. The rearrangement joins TRBV6-5 to TRBJ1-1; tentative D call: TRBD1 (6 bases). CDR1 and CDR2 from the germline V gene are MNHEY and SVGAGI. This CDR3 is 13 amino acids long. Trimming took off 2 bases at V and 3 bases at J, with 7 bases between the two ends. In DNA form, the CDR3 reads TGTGCCAGCAGTTACGGGGGGCACACTGAAGCTTTCTTT. Protein: CASSYGGHTEAFF.

V usage is TRBV3-1 (or the pseudogene TRBV3-2) and J usage is TRBJ1-1; 7 nucleotides line up with TRBD1. The CDR3 length is 17 residues. Germline CDR1 LGHDT, CDR2 YNNKEL (reference sequence). V was pared by 1 base and J by 6 bases, with 14 bases of the junction left unmatched. The DNA of the CDR3 is TGTGCCAGCAGCCAAGCCCTCGTGGGAGGGGGCGACGCTGAAGCTTTCTTT. It translates to CASSQALVGGGDAEAFF.

V usage is TRBV29-1 and J usage is TRBJ2-5; 14 bases align to TRBD2. CDR1 and CDR2 (germline): SQVTM, ANQGSEA. The V and J ends lost 1 base and 2 bases, in that order; junction bases with no gene match: 6. The CDR3 runs 17 residues. For the CDR3, the DNA is TGCAGCGTTGAAGTGGCGGGGACTAGCGGGGGTCAAGAGACCCAGTACTTC. Protein: CSVEVAGTSGGQETQYF.

The J gene is TRBJ2-1, the V gene TRBV7-8; tentative D call: TRBD1 (6 bases). The V gene lost 6 bases and the J gene lost 6 bases, with 9 bases spanning the gap. The length of the CDR3 is 12 residues. Germline CDR1 reads SGHVS; CDR2 reads FQNEAQ. The DNA of the CDR3 is TGTGCCAGCAGGGTGGGGGCCAATGAGCAGTTCTTC. Translating it yields CASRVGANEQFF.

This clone showed up just once. This rearrangement joins TRBV4-1 to TRBJ1-1; TRBD1 is a possible D gene (5 bases). V dropped 1 base and J dropped 1 base, with 13 bases sitting between them. CDR1 is MGHRA and CDR2 is YSYEKL in the germline V gene. The CDR3 is 16 amino acids. CDR3 coding DNA: TGCGCCAGCAGCCAAGGGGGGGAGTGGAGGAACACTGAAGCTTTCTTT. Amino acid sequence: CASSQGGEWRNTEAFF.

V gene TRBV5-1 combines with J gene TRBJ1-5; possible D gene TRBD1, 6 bases. The V and J ends lost 4 bases and 4 bases respectively, with 18 bases between them. Per the germline V gene, CDR1 is SGHRS and CDR2 is YFSETQ. The length of the CDR3 is 16 residues. Here the CDR3 DNA reads TGCGCCAGCAGCCTAGGAGGGGGGACACGTAATCAGCCCCAGCATTTT. It yields the protein CASSLGGGTRNQPQHF.

This sequence joins TRBV27 and TRBJ2-7; 9 nucleotides agree with TRBD1. The V gene's germline CDR1 is MNHEY and CDR2 SMNVEV (reference sequence). The ends lost 3 bases at V and 7 bases at J; junction bases unmatched: 10. The CDR3 is made up of 15 amino acids. As DNA, the CDR3 is TGTGCCAGCAGTTTTGCGCCCGGGACAGGGCAAGAGCAGTACTTC. Its protein is CASSFAPGTGQEQYF.

A single count supports this clone. Here the CDR3 reads CASSPRPSGGELFF. In DNA, the CDR3 is TGTGCCAGTAGCCCCAGACCTAGTGGCGGGGAGCTGTTTTTT. The V gene is TRBV19, the J gene TRBJ2-2; D is ambiguous. V was cut by 6 bases and J by 7 bases, with 15 bases left in between. CDR3 size: 14 residues. Germline V gives CDR1 LNHDA, CDR2 SQIVND (reference sequence).

The chain combines TRBV18 with TRBJ2-5; D not certain. The CDR3 totals 15 residues. V lost 2 bases and J lost 2, with 12 bases in between. CDR1 is KGHSH, CDR2 LQKENI, per germline. The CDR3 sequence is CASSPRSASQETQYF. DNA for the CDR3: TGTGCCAGCTCACCAAGATCGGCCTCACAAGAGACCCAGTACTTC.

The V call is TRBV19, the J call TRBJ1-5, with D perhaps matching TRBD1 (5 bases). V shed 6 bases and J shed 5 bases, with 8 bases lying between them. Germline CDR1 is LNHDA and CDR2 is SQIVND (reference sequence). The CDR3 length is 12 residues. CDR3 region: CASSGADQPQHF. CDR3 nucleotide sequence: TGTGCCAGTAGCGGGGCCGATCAGCCCCAGCATTTT.

The rearrangement uses TRBV7-9 and TRBJ2-7; TRBD1 aligns across 10 bases. Trimming cost V 5 bases and J 1 base; bases outside gene matches: 2. The germline CDR1 and CDR2 sequences are SEHNR and FQNEAQ (reference sequence). The CDR3 is 14 residues long. The chain's CDR3 is CASSPDRGSYEQYF. As DNA, the CDR3 is TGTGCCAGCAGCCCGGACAGGGGGTCCTACGAGCAGTACTTC.